The 25 T cell receptor beta chains reported below all come from one sample, sequenced in a study of monozygotic twins with inflammatory bowel disease. TCRdb re-called the 5' RACE reads, yielding one record per CDR3 amino acid sequence without DNA. This listing includes fewer than 550,000 distinct CDR3 sequences. Sequenced material: blood. These receptor sequences come from a human donor with ulcerative colitis or Crohn's disease, or a healthy co-twin of an affected twin (not recorded which).

The J gene is TRBJ2-7, the V gene TRBV7-2; TCRdb's D gene call, TRBD2, goes unchecked for lack of DNA. This CDR3 has 15 amino acids. Germline CDR1 reads SGHTA; CDR2 reads FQGNSA. CDR3 loop: CASSSAVGIFYEQYF.

This chain links TRBV7-3 with TRBJ2-1; absent DNA, TCRdb's TRBD2 call cannot be checked. Germline V gene lookup returns CDR1 SGHTA and CDR2 FQGTGA. CDR3 size: 14 residues. CDR3 loop: CASSLQTSPNEQFF.

The chain carries TRBV29-1 and TRBJ1-1; the D call of TRBD1 rests on TCRdb alone, since no DNA is present to check it. There are 14 residues in the CDR3. Looked up from germline, CDR1 is SQVTM and CDR2 is ANQGSEA. The CDR3 sequence is CSVEDRDYNTEAFF.

The CDR3: CASSEMRQGDYGYTF. The genes are TRBV2 and TRBJ1-2; TCRdb calls TRBD1, which cannot be checked without DNA. The CDR3 covers 15 residues. Per the germline V gene, CDR1 is SNHLY and CDR2 is FYNNEI.

The chain employs TRBV4-1 and TRBJ2-1; the D call from TCRdb, TRBD2, cannot be confirmed without DNA. The CDR3 covers 16 residues. Germline lookup yields CDR1 MGHRA and CDR2 YSYEKL. This chain's CDR3 is CASSQDGGGSYNEQFF.

The V and J genes are TRBV7-2 and TRBJ2-5; lacking DNA, the TRBD1 call made by TCRdb goes unchecked. The V gene's germline CDR1 is SGHTA and CDR2 FQGNSA. There are 13 residues in the CDR3. This CDR3 is CASSPDRRETQYF.

The chain employs TRBV7-2 and TRBJ2-3; the D call from TCRdb, TRBD1, cannot be confirmed without DNA. From germline, CDR1 is SGHTA and CDR2 FQGNSA. There are 14 residues in the CDR3. The CDR3 reads CASRTQGGTDTQYF.

The chain recombines TRBV7-2 with TRBJ2-5; lacking DNA, the TRBD2 call made by TCRdb goes unchecked. Per germline, CDR1 SGHTA and CDR2 FQGNSA. The CDR3 covers 17 residues. The CDR3 spells CASSSLGVAGIQETQYF.

This chain links TRBV7-2 with TRBJ1-3. Looked up from germline, CDR1 is SGHTA and CDR2 is FQGNSA. The CDR3 sequence is 16 residues long. CDR3: CASSLAMASSGNTIYF.

The chain combines TRBV3-1 with TRBJ2-5; there is no DNA to check the TCRdb D call of TRBD2. CDR3 length equals 15 residues. Germline V gene lookup returns CDR1 LGHDT and CDR2 YNNKEL (reference sequence). CDR3: CASSQDQLGVETQYF.

V gene TRBV7-8 combines with J gene TRBJ2-7; TCRdb selects TRBD2, and the lack of DNA leaves this call unchecked. This CDR3 region has 16 residues. Germline assignment: CDR1 SGHVS and CDR2 FQNEAQ. CDR3 sequence: CASSPRLLAQQAEQYF.

The chain links TRBV18 to TRBJ1-1; checking the TCRdb D call of TRBD1 is not possible without DNA. This CDR3 is 14 amino acids long. In germline, CDR1 is KGHSH, CDR2 LQKENI. The CDR3 region is CASSPSPGNTEAFF.

The chain links TRBV7-2 to TRBJ2-1; the D call from TCRdb, TRBD1, cannot be confirmed without DNA. Germline lookup yields CDR1 SGHTA and CDR2 FQGNSA. The CDR3 totals 15 residues. The CDR3 spells CASSPGGLSSNEQFF.

The V call is TRBV9, the J call TRBJ2-5; the TCRdb D gene call, TRBD2, has no DNA to confirm it. CDR3 length equals 14 residues. Per the germline V gene, CDR1 is SGDLS and CDR2 is YYNGEE. The CDR3 spells CASSVSLAGETQYF.

The chain employs TRBV12-3 or TRBV12-4 and TRBJ2-7; TCRdb names TRBD1, which stays unverified in the absence of DNA. CDR3 length: 15 residues. The CDR3 protein is CASSLGAGGVGEQYF.

The gene calls are TRBV4-3 and TRBJ1-6. The CDR3 length is 13 residues. Germline CDR1 LGHNA, CDR2 YSLEER. CDR3 sequence: CASSQEGRSPLHF.

The rearrangement links TRBV5-1 to TRBJ2-1; TCRdb reports TRBD1, a call that lacks DNA to check it against. This CDR3 has 15 residues. Looked up from germline, CDR1 is SGHRS and CDR2 is YFSETQ. The CDR3 loop is CASFGGGGGNNEQFF.

CDR3: CASSTWRGYTF. The chain couples TRBV28 to TRBJ1-2. Germline values: CDR1 MDHEN, CDR2 SYDVKM. The CDR3 runs 11 residues.

This chain links TRBV6-1 with TRBJ1-4. Germline V gives CDR1 MNHNS, CDR2 SASEGT. The CDR3 is 12 amino acids. The CDR3 is CASRETEEKLFF.

The chain employs TRBV5-1 and TRBJ2-7. CDR1 and CDR2 (germline): SGHRS, YFSETQ. The CDR3 runs 13 residues. CDR3 protein: CASAPTVGYEQYF.

The rearrangement links TRBV29-1 to TRBJ1-2. Germline values: CDR1 SQVTM, CDR2 ANQGSEA. CDR3 length equals 13 residues. CDR3 sequence reads: CSVGIGEHRGYTF.

The V gene is TRBV20-1, the J gene TRBJ2-5; TCRdb returns TRBD1, unconfirmable since there is no DNA. Germline V lookup: CDR1 DFQATT, CDR2 SNEGSKA (reference sequence). The CDR3 has 13 residues. The CDR3 here is CSATDRGEETQYF.

The rearrangement uses TRBV6-1 and TRBJ2-1. The germline V gene has CDR1 MNHNS and CDR2 SASEGT. The CDR3 is made up of 11 amino acids. Here the CDR3 reads CASKTKYEQFF.

This chain connects TRBV18 to TRBJ1-3; without DNA, the TCRdb call of TRBD1 cannot be checked. Germline V gene lookup returns CDR1 KGHSH and CDR2 LQKENI. This CDR3 has 16 amino acids. The CDR3 protein is CASSPQTVSSGNTIYF.

The rearrangement links TRBV7-2 to TRBJ2-3; TCRdb names TRBD1, which stays unverified in the absence of DNA. The CDR3 has 16 amino acids. Germline V gives CDR1 SGHTA, CDR2 FQGNSA. The CDR3: CASSLALAGTADTQYF.